Below, 24 T cell receptor beta chains from the same sample are listed, as sequenced in a study of blood T cell repertoires in COVID-19. Method: immunoSEQ multiplex PCR; TCRdb's copy keeps in-frame clones and lacks some. The sample shows about 320,000 clones, about 91% of them seen only once. The sequenced sample was peripheral blood. The receptor set was obtained from a woman under 40 with COVID-19, enrolled during active disease.

The chain joins TRBV12-5 to TRBJ2-3; possible D gene TRBD2, 6 bases. CDR3 size: 14 residues. The germline CDR1 and CDR2 sequences are LGHNT and FRNRAP. The ends were cut back, 6 bases at V and 3 bases at J, with 13 bases in the middle. CDR3 in DNA: TGTGCTAGTGGGGCCGGGACTTATACAGATACGCAGTATTTT. Amino acid sequence: CASGAGTYTDTQYF.

The V and J genes are TRBV27 and TRBJ2-5, with D perhaps TRBD1 (6 bases). V dropped 5 bases and J dropped 7 bases, with 14 bases sitting between them. The CDR3 is made up of 13 amino acids. In germline, CDR1 is MNHEY, CDR2 SMNVEV (reference sequence). The CDR3 DNA sequence: TGTGCCAGCAGTCCCTACAGGGAAGGGACCCAGTACTTC. It translates to CASSPYREGTQYF.

The gene calls are TRBV4-2 and TRBJ1-6; D gene ambiguous. Trimming cost V 3 bases and J 5 bases, with 11 bases left between them. Per germline, CDR1 LGHNA and CDR2 YNFKEQ. The CDR3 is 15 residues long. In nucleotides, the CDR3 is TGTGCCAGCAGCCAGGCCGAGGGTAATAATTCACCCCTCCACTTT. Translation: CASSQAEGNNSPLHF.

This clone showed up just once. The chain links TRBV5-1 to TRBJ1-2, with TRBD1 matching over 9 bases. The V segment lost 4 bases and the J segment 4 bases; nucleotides outside the gene matches: 8. The CDR3 contains 15 residues. Germline values: CDR1 SGHRS, CDR2 YFSETQ. The chain's CDR3 is CASSLTRDRAYGYTF. The CDR3, as DNA: TGCGCCAGCAGCCTCACCCGGGACAGGGCCTATGGCTACACCTTC. Drawing the rest from reference TRBV5-1 and TRBJ1-2, the complete variable domain is KAGVTQTPRYLIKTRGQQVTLSCSPISGHRSVSWYQQTPGQGLQFLFEYFSETQRNKGNFPGRFSGRQFSNSRSEMNVSTLELGDSALYLCASSLTRDRAYGYTFGSGTRLTVV.

This clone has more than one count but fewer than ten. The chain recombines TRBV7-9 with TRBJ2-3; 8 bases are a match to TRBD1. The V gene's germline CDR1 is SEHNR and CDR2 FQNEAQ (reference sequence). This CDR3 comprises 16 residues. The ends lost 8 bases at V and 1 base at J; junction bases unmatched: 11. This CDR3 reads CASGGTGGGGTDTQYF. The CDR3 nucleotides are TGTGCCAGCGGGGGCACAGGGGGAGGCGGCACAGATACGCAGTATTTT.

The CDR3 bases are TGTGCCAGCAGCATTGACAGAAATCAGCCCCAGCATTTT. Translation: CASSIDRNQPQHF. This sequence joins TRBV7-8 and TRBJ1-5; possibly TRBD1 for D (5 bases). Germline loops: CDR1 SGHVS, CDR2 FQNEAQ. CDR3 size: 13 residues. The V end was cut by 5 bases, the J end by 4 bases, with 9 bases between.

This chain connects TRBV2 to TRBJ1-2; the match to TRBD1 covers 8 bases. Germline V gene data show CDR1 as SNHLY and CDR2 as FYNNEI. V trimming: 2 bases; J trimming: 4 bases; junction bases outside the gene matches: 0. The CDR3 has 13 amino acids. CDR3 coding DNA: TGTGCCAGCAGTGAACAGGGGGCCTATGGCTACACCTTC. Its translation is CASSEQGAYGYTF.

This chain joins TRBV5-6 and TRBJ1-5; TRBD1 aligns across 12 bases. CDR3 size: 17 residues. From germline, CDR1 is SGHDT and CDR2 YYEEEE. The junction had 6 bases not matched to a gene; V was cut back by 0 bases and J by 5 bases. The CDR3 here is CASSLGTGTGGYQPQHF. The CDR3 DNA reads TGTGCCAGCAGCTTGGGGACCGGGACAGGGGGCTATCAGCCCCAGCATTTT.

CDR3 sequence (DNA): TGCGCCAGCAGCCCCAGGCGGACAGGTGGCTACGAGCAGTACTTC. Protein product: CASSPRRTGGYEQYF. This rearrangement joins TRBV5-1 to TRBJ2-7; 7 bases agree with TRBD1. The CDR3 consists of 15 residues. Germline lookup yields CDR1 SGHRS and CDR2 YFSETQ. J was trimmed by 3 bases and V by 4 bases; bases with no gene match: 10.

The rearrangement joins TRBV6-5 to TRBJ1-1; D not resolved. This CDR3 contains 13 residues. The germline gives CDR1 MNHEY, CDR2 SVGAGI. V dropped 8 bases and J dropped 0 bases, with 10 bases sitting between them. CDR3 sequence: CASYRALNTEAFF. The CDR3 DNA follows: TGTGCCAGCTACAGAGCCCTGAACACTGAAGCTTTCTTT.

The chain combines TRBV5-1 with TRBJ2-1; 10 nucleotides agree with TRBD2. This CDR3 is 14 amino acids long. In germline, CDR1 is SGHRS, CDR2 YFSETQ. The ends lost 0 bases at V and 6 bases at J; junction bases unmatched: 0. Here the CDR3 reads CASSLVAGGNEQFF. CDR3 nucleotide sequence: TGCGCCAGCAGCTTGGTAGCGGGGGGCAATGAGCAGTTCTTC.

This chain's CDR3 is CASSATGTETGELFF. The CDR3 DNA reads as TGTGCCAGCAGCGCAACCGGGACAGAGACCGGGGAGCTGTTTTTT. The chain carries TRBV7-2 and TRBJ2-2, with TRBD1 identical over 7 bases. This CDR3 is 15 amino acids long. The V gene end was trimmed by 5 bases and the J gene end by 5 bases; junction bases not matched to a gene: 8. Germline CDR1 SGHTA, CDR2 FQGNSA.

The V call is TRBV6-6, the J call TRBJ1-5, with TRBD1 matching 7 bases. The CDR3 is 15 residues long. Germline CDR1 MNHNY, CDR2 SVGAGI (reference sequence). After removal of 5 bases from V and 3 bases from J, the junction contained 7 bases not matched to a gene. The CDR3 region has the DNA TGTGCCAGCAGTGACACAGGGGCTGTCAATCAGCCCCAGCATTTT. Translating gives CASSDTGAVNQPQHF.

In this sample, this clone turned up a few times. J is TRBJ2-1 and V is TRBV20-1; D gene uncertain. Trimming removed 3 bases at V and 0 bases at J, with 9 bases between. CDR1 is DFQATT, CDR2 SNEGSKA, per germline (reference sequence). The CDR3 covers 14 residues. The chain's CDR3 is CSASLFSSYNEQFF. Written as DNA, the CDR3 is TGCAGTGCTAGTCTTTTCAGCTCCTACAATGAGCAGTTCTTC.

This clone was seen more than once but under ten times. This chain uses TRBV4-2 with TRBJ1-1; TRBD1 agrees at 7 bases. Germline CDR1 LGHNA, CDR2 YNFKEQ. CDR3 length: 16 residues. V lost 6 bases to trimming and J lost 4 bases; unmatched junction nucleotides: 14. Here the CDR3 DNA reads TGTGCCAGCAGAAAGACAGGGTCGGCTGTTGCCACTGAAGCTTTCTTT. It encodes CASRKTGSAVATEAFF.

The CDR3 loop reads CASSGLTGGLDTEAFF. DNA of the CDR3: TGTGCCAGCAGTGGCCTCACAGGGGGCCTGGACACTGAAGCTTTCTTT. The J gene is TRBJ1-1, the V gene TRBV6-1; 9 positions match TRBD1. The CDR3 has 16 residues. Losses at the gene ends were 4 bases for V and 3 bases for J; bases not matched to a gene: 9. CDR1 and CDR2 from the germline V gene are MNHNS and SASEGT.

The chain is built from TRBV19 and TRBJ1-3; no definite D call. CDR1 is LNHDA and CDR2 is SQIVND in the germline V gene (reference sequence). Deletions cut 6 bases from V and 9 bases from J, with 12 bases between. The CDR3 is made up of 12 amino acids. The CDR3 loop is CASRPSLGTIYF. The CDR3 DNA reads as TGTGCCAGTAGACCGAGTCTAGGCACCATATATTTT.

V and J are TRBV15 and TRBJ2-5; the match to TRBD1 covers 9 bases. The CDR3 runs 14 residues. With V trimmed by 6 bases and J by 5 bases, 7 bases remained unmatched. Germline V gene lookup returns CDR1 LNHNV and CDR2 YYDKDF (reference sequence). CDR3 amino acids: CATRRDRAGETQYF. CDR3 sequence (DNA): TGTGCCACCAGACGGGACAGGGCTGGGGAGACCCAGTACTTC.

The V call is TRBV7-9, the J call TRBJ2-7, with TRBD1 matching 7 bases. V was pared by 1 base and J by 5 bases, with 2 bases of the junction left unmatched. In germline, CDR1 is SEHNR, CDR2 FQNEAQ (reference sequence). The CDR3 totals 13 residues. CDR3 sequence: CASSLEGTDEQYV. The CDR3 DNA is TGTGCCAGCAGCTTAGAAGGGACAGACGAGCAGTACGTC.

J is TRBJ1-2 and V is TRBV12-3 or TRBV12-4; D is unresolved. Trimming left V 5 bases short and J 8 bases short, with 9 bases between. CDR3 length: 11 amino acids. CDR3 protein: CASSLAGGYTF. CDR3 DNA: TGTGCCAGCAGTCTCGCGGGAGGCTACACCTTC.

The J gene is TRBJ1-1, the V gene TRBV27; no definite D call. V was cut by 1 base and J by 1 base, with 4 bases left in between. The CDR3 runs 13 residues. Germline CDR1 and CDR2: MNHEY and SMNVEV (reference sequence). In DNA form, the CDR3 reads TGTGCCAGCAGTTTATTCCAGAACACTGAAGCTTTCTTT. Amino acid sequence: CASSLFQNTEAFF.

V is TRBV5-1 and J is TRBJ2-2; 8 positions match TRBD1. This CDR3 is built from 13 residues. Looked up from germline, CDR1 is SGHRS and CDR2 is YFSETQ. V trimming: 7 bases; J trimming: 5 bases; junction bases outside the gene matches: 4. CDR3 bases: TGCGCCAGCTTCAGGGGGCTGACCGGGGAGCTGTTTTTT. It codes for CASFRGLTGELFF. Complete variable domain (other parts from reference TRBV5-1 and TRBJ2-2): KAGVTQTPRYLIKTRGQQVTLSCSPISGHRSVSWYQQTPGQGLQFLFEYFSETQRNKGNFPGRFSGRQFSNSRSEMNVSTLELGDSALYLCASFRGLTGELFFGEGSRLTVL.

The V gene is TRBV20-1, the J gene TRBJ1-3; tentative D call: TRBD1 (5 bases). With 5 bases removed from V and 4 bases from J, the gap between germline ends came to 6 bases. The germline V gene has CDR1 DFQATT and CDR2 SNEGSKA (reference sequence). This CDR3 spans 11 amino acids. This chain's CDR3 is CSAGGGNTIYF. The DNA for the CDR3 is TGCAGTGCTGGGGGGGGAAACACCATATATTTT.

The J gene is TRBJ1-2, the V gene TRBV27, with TRBD1 matching over 7 bases. Per the germline V gene, CDR1 is MNHEY and CDR2 is SMNVEV (reference sequence). There are 14 residues in the CDR3. The ends lost 5 bases at V and 5 bases at J; junction bases unmatched: 8. CDR3 sequence reads: CASSRQGNGYGYTF. CDR3 bases: TGTGCCAGCAGTCGACAGGGTAATGGTTATGGCTACACCTTC.